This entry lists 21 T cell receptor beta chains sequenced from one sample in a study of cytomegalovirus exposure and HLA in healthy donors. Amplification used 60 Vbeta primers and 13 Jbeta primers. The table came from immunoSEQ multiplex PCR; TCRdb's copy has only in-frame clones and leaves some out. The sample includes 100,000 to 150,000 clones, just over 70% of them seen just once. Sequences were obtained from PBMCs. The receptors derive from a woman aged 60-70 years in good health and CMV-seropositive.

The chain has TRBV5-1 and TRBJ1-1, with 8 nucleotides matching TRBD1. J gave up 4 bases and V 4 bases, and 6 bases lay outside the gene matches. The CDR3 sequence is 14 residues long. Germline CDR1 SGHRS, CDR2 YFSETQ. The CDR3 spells CASSNPDRVTEAFF. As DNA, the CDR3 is TGCGCCAGCAGCAACCCGGACAGGGTCACTGAAGCTTTCTTT.

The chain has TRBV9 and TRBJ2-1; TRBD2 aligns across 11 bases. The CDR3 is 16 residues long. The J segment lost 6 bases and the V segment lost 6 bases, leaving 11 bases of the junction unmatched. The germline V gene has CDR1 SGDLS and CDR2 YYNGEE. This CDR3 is CASTDNSGGAVNEQFF. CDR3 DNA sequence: TGTGCCAGCACCGACAATAGCGGGGGGGCCGTCAATGAGCAGTTCTTC.

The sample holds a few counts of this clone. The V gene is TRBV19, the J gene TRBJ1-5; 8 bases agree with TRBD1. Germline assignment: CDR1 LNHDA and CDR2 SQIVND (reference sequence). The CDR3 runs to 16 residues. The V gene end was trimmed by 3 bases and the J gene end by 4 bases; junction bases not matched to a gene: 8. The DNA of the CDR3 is TGTGCCAGTAGTATCGGGGCCCGGGACAGGAATCAGCCCCAGCATTTT. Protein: CASSIGARDRNQPQHF.

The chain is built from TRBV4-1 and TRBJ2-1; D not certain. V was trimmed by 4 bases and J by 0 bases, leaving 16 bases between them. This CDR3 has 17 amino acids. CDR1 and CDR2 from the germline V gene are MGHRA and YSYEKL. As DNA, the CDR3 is TGCGCCAGCAGCCCCATTGTGTACTTGAGCTCCTACAATGAGCAGTTCTTC. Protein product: CASSPIVYLSSYNEQFF.

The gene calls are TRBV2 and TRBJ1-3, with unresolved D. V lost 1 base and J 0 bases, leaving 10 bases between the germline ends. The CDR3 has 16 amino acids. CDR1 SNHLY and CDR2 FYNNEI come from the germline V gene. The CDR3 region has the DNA TGTGCCAGCAGTGAAGGCCATAGCAGCTCTGGAAACACCATATATTTT. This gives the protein CASSEGHSSSGNTIYF.

CDR3 in amino acids: CASSLFPGKETQYF. The CDR3 bases are TGTGCCAGCAGCTTATTTCCAGGGAAAGAGACCCAGTACTTC. The chain joins TRBV7-3 to TRBJ2-5; weak D call: TRBD1 (5 bases). This CDR3 region has 14 residues. V lost 2 bases to trimming and J lost 3 bases, with 10 bases between them. The germline V gene has CDR1 SGHTA and CDR2 FQGTGA.

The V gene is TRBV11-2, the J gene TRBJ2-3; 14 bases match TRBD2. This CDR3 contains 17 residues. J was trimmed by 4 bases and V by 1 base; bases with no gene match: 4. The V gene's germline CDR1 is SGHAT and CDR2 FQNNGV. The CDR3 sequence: CASSLGLAGGQADTQYF. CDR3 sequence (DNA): TGTGCCAGCAGCTTAGGACTAGCGGGGGGGCAAGCAGATACGCAGTATTTT. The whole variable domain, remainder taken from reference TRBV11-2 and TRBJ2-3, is EAGVAQSPRYKIIEKRQSVAFWCNPISGHATLYWYQQILGQGPKLLIQFQNNGVVDDSQLPKDRFSAERLKGVDSTLKIQPAKLEDSAVYLCASSLGLAGGQADTQYFGPGTRLTVL.

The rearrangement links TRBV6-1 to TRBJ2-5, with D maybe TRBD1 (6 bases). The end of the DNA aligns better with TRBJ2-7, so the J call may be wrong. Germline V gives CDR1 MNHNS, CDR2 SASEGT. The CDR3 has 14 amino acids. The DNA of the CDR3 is TGTGCCAGCAGTAAAAGACAGGAGAGCTACGAGCAGTACTTC. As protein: CASSKRQESYEQYF.

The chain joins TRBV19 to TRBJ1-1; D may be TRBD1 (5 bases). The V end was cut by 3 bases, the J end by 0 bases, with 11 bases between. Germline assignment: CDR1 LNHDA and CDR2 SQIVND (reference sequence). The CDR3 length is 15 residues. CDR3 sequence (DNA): TGTGCCAGTAGTATTGGAGGGGTCATGAACACTGAAGCTTTCTTT. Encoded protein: CASSIGGVMNTEAFF.

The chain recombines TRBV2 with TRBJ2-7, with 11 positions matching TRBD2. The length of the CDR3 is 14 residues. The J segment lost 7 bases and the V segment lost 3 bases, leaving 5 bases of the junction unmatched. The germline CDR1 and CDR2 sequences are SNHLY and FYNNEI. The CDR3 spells CASSDLAGGREQYF. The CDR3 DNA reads TGTGCCAGCAGTGATCTAGCGGGGGGTAGGGAGCAGTACTTC.

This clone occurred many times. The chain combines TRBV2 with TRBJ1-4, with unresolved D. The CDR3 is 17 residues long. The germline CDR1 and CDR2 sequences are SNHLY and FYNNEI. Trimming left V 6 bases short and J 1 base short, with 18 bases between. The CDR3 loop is CASSGREVVRTNEKLFF. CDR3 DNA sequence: TGTGCCAGCAGCGGCCGGGAGGTGGTGAGAACTAATGAAAAACTGTTTTTT.

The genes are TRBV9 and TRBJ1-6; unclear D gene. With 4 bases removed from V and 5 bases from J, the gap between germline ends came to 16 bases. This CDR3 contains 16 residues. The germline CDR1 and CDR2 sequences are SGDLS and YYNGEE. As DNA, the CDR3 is TGTGCCAGCAGCCCCCGCGTGGAGCCCGATAATTCACCCCTCCACTTT. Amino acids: CASSPRVEPDNSPLHF.

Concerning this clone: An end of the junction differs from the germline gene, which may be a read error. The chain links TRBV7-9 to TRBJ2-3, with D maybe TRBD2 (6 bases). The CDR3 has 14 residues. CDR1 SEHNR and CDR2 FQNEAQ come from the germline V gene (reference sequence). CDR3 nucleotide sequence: TGTTCCAGCAGCCCACAAGGAGGGCCAGATACGCAGTATTTT. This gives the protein CSSSPQGGPDTQYF.

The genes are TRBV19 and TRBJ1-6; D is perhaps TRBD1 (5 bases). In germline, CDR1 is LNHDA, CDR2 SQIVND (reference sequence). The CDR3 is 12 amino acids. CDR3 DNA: TGTGCTGCTCGGGGGGAGGTTTCACCCCTCCACTTT. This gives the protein CAARGEVSPLHF.

In nucleotides, the CDR3 is TGTGCCAGCAGCCCAATAGGGGCCGATCAGCCCCAGCATTTT. Translating it yields CASSPIGADQPQHF. The chain carries TRBV9 and TRBJ1-5; D is possibly TRBD1 (5 bases). The V and J ends lost 4 bases and 5 bases respectively, with 13 bases between them. This CDR3 is built from 14 residues. CDR1 and CDR2 (germline): SGDLS, YYNGEE.

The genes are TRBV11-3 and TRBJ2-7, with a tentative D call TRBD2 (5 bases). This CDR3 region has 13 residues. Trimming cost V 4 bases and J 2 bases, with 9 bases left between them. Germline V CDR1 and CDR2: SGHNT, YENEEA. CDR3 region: CASSSTGTYEQYF. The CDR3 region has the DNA TGTGCCAGCAGCTCTACGGGGACCTACGAGCAGTACTTC. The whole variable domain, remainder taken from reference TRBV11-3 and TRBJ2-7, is EAGVVQSPRYKIIEKKQPVAFWCNPISGHNTLYWYLQNLGQGPELLIRYENEEAVDDSQLPKDRFSAERLKGVDSTLKIQPAELGDSAVYLCASSSTGTYEQYFGPGTRLTVT.

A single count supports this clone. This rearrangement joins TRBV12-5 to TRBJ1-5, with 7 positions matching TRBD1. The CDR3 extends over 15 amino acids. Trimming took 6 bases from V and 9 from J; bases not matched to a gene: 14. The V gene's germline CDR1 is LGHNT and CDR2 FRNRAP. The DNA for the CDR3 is TGTGCTAGTGGCCCGACCGGGGACAGCTTACGGCCCCAGCATTTT. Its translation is CASGPTGDSLRPQHF.

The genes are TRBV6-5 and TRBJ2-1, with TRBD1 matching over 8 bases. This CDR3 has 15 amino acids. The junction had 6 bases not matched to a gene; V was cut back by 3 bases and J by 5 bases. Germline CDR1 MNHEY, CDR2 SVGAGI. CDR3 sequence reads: CASSYPGGAHNEQFF. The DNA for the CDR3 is TGTGCCAGCAGTTATCCAGGGGGCGCACACAATGAGCAGTTCTTC.

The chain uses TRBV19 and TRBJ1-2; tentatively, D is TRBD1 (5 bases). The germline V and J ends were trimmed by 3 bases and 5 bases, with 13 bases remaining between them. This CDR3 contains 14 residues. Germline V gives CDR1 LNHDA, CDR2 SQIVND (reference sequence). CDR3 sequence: CASSMGGGVYGYTF. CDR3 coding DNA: TGTGCCAGTAGTATGGGAGGAGGGGTGTATGGCTACACCTTC.

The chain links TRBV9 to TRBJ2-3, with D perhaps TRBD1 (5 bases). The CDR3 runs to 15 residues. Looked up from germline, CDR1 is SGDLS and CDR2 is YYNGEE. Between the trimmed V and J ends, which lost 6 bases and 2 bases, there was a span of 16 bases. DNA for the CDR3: TGTGCCAGCAACCACAAGGGGTTGAACACAGATACGCAGTATTTT. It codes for CASNHKGLNTDTQYF.

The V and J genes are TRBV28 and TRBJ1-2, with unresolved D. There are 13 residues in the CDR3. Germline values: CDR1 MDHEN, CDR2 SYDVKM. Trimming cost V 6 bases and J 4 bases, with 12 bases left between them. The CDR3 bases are TGTGCCAGCAGCCCGCCTTCCGGCTATGGCTACACCTTC. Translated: CASSPPSGYGYTF.